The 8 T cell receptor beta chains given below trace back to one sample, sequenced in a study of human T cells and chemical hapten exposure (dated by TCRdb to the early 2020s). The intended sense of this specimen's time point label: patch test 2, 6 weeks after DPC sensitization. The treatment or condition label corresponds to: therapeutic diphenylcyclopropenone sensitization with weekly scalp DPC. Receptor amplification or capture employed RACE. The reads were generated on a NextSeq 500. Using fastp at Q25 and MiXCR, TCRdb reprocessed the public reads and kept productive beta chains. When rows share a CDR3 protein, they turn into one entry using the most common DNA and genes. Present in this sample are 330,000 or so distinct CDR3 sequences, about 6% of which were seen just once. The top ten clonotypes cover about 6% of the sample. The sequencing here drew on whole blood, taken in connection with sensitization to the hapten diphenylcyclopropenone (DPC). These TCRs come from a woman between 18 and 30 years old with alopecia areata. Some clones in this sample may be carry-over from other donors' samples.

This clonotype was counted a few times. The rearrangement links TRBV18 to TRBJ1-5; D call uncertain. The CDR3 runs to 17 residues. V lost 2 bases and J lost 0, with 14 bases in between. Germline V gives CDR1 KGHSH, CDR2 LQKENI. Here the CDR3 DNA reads TGTGCCAGCTCACCAGGCGCCAGTACGGCTAGCAATCAGCCCCAGCATTTT. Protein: CASSPGASTASNQPQHF.

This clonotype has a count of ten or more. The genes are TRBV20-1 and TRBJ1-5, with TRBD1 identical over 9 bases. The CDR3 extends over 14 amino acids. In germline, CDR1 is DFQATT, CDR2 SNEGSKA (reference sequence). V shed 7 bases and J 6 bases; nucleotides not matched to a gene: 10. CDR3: CSVTGTGRIQPQHF. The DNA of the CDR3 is TGCAGTGTAACCGGGACAGGGCGGATTCAGCCCCAGCATTTT.

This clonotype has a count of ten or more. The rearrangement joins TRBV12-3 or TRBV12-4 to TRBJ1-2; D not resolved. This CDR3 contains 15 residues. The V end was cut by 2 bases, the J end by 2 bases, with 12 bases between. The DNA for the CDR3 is TGTGCCAGCAGTTTATGGCCTAGCTTCAACTATGGCTACACCTTC. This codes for CASSLWPSFNYGYTF.

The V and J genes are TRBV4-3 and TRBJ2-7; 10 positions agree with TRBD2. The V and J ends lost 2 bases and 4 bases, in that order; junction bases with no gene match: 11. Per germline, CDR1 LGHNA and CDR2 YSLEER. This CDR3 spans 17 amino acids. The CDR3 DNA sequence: TGCGCCAGCAGCCAAAGTTCTAGCGGGGGTGGAACTTACGAGCAGTACTTC. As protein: CASSQSSSGGGTYEQYF.

CDR3 DNA: TGTGCCAGCATGTGGGACAGGGACACCTACGAGCAGTACTTC. This gives the protein CASMWDRDTYEQYF. This chain links TRBV2 with TRBJ2-7; 9 bases map to TRBD1. V gave up 7 bases and J gave up 2 bases; unmatched junction bases: 6. This CDR3 is 14 amino acids long. Germline loops: CDR1 SNHLY, CDR2 FYNNEI.

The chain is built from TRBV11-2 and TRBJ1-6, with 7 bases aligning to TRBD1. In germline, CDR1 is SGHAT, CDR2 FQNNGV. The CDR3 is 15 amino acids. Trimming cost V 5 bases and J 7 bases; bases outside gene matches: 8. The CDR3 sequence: CASSQRDRINSPLHF. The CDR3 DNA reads TGTGCCAGCAGCCAAAGGGACAGAATAAATTCACCCCTCCACTTT.

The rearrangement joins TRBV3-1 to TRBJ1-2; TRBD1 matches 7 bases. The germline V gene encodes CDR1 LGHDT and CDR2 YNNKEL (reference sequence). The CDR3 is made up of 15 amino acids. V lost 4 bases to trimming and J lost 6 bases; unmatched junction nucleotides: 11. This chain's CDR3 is CASSPYTGALNGYTF. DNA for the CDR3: TGTGCCAGCAGCCCGTACACAGGGGCCCTTAATGGCTACACCTTC.

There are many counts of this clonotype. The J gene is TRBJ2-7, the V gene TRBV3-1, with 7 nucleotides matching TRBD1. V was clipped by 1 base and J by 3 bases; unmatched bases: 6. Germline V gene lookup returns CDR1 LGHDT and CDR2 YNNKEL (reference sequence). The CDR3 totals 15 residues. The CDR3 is CASSQATGEYYEQYF. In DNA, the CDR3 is TGTGCCAGCAGCCAAGCCACAGGGGAGTACTACGAGCAGTACTTC.